Below, 14 T cell receptor beta chains from the same sample are listed, as sequenced in a study of blood T cells in healthy people across ages. Sample-barcoded 5' priming and a J-beta primer mix drove a second PCR of about 6 to 12 cycles. TCRdb passed the 5' RACE reads through MiXCR, listing each CDR3 protein once. The sample contains 590,000 or so distinct CDR3 sequences, approximately 30% of which appear only once. The sample taken for sequencing was blood. The receptors originated from a woman older than 75 in good health.

This clonotype occurred many times. The chain carries TRBV6-4 and TRBJ2-3, with unresolved D. The CDR3 spans 15 residues. The ends were cut back, 3 bases at V and 6 bases at J, with 16 bases in the middle. Per germline, CDR1 MRHNA and CDR2 SNTAGT. The CDR3 is CASSEQGAPRDTQYF. CDR3 sequence (DNA): TGTGCCAGCAGTGAACAAGGCGCCCCCAGGGATACGCAGTATTTT.

This clonotype was counted only a few times. The chain is built from TRBV30 and TRBJ1-1, with a tentative D call TRBD1 (5 bases). The CDR3 loop spans 13 amino acids. Germline CDR1 is GTSNPN and CDR2 is SVGIG (reference sequence). V was clipped by 3 bases and J by 2 bases, with 10 bases between them. The CDR3 is CAWRRDSNTEAFF. The CDR3 DNA reads as TGTGCCTGGAGGCGGGACTCAAACACTGAAGCTTTCTTT.

This clonotype appeared a single time. Compared with germline, one end of the junction differs, possibly owing to a read error. The chain employs TRBV6-1 and TRBJ1-1, with D unclear. CDR3 size: 14 residues. CDR1 and CDR2 from the germline V gene are MNHNS and SASEGT. The CDR3 region has the DNA TGTGCCAACAGTGAATGGGGTCGCGATACTGAAGCTTTCTTT. Amino acid sequence: CANSEWGRDTEAFF.

The chain is built from TRBV15 and TRBJ1-2, with TRBD1 matching over 8 bases. The CDR3 runs to 15 residues. V was clipped by 3 bases and J by 8 bases; unmatched bases: 11. The germline V gene encodes CDR1 LNHNV and CDR2 YYDKDF (reference sequence). CDR3 region: CATSRRQGARAGYTF. The CDR3 region has the DNA TGTGCCACCAGCAGGCGCCAGGGGGCGCGGGCGGGCTACACCTTC.

This clonotype has a handful of counts. The CDR3 loop is CASSLGGPSTF. The DNA for the CDR3 is TGCGCCAGCAGCTTGGGGGGCCCCTCCACCTTC. The V and J genes are TRBV5-1 and TRBJ1-2; a possible D gene is TRBD1 (5 bases). Germline CDR1 SGHRS, CDR2 YFSETQ. The CDR3 is 11 amino acids. The V end was cut by 0 bases, the J end by 13 bases, with 10 bases between.

This clonotype was observed a handful of times. This may be a read error: a much more frequent sequence differs by one nucleotide. The gene calls are TRBV20-1 and TRBJ2-1; 12 bases fit TRBD2. The DNA end is more similar to TRBJ2-7, so the J call may be wrong. The CDR3 covers 15 residues. Germline CDR1 is DFQATT and CDR2 is SNEGSKA (reference sequence). The CDR3 protein is CSAPTSGSSYNEQYF. Written as DNA, the CDR3 is TGCAGTGCCCCGACTAGCGGGAGCTCCTACAATGAGCAGTACTTC.

Remarks on this clonotype: At one end the junction does not follow the germline gene, possibly because of a read error. This chain uses TRBV29-1 with TRBJ1-2; D is uncertain. Looked up from germline, CDR1 is SQVTM and CDR2 is ANQGSEA. This CDR3 is 14 amino acids long. Here the CDR3 DNA reads TGCAGCGTTGCGCAAGGACGGATGATTAGTGGCCACACCTTC. Its translation is CSVAQGRMISGHTF. The full variable domain, completed using reference TRBV29-1 and TRBJ1-2, is SAVISQKPSRDICQRGTSLTIQCQVDSQVTMMFWYRQQPGQSLTLIATANQGSEATYESGFVIDKFPISRPNLTFSTLTVSNMSPEDSSIYLCSVAQGRMISGHTFGSGTRLTVV.

This clonotype was detected ten times or more. This chain uses TRBV5-1 with TRBJ2-3; D is uncertain. Germline V CDR1 and CDR2: SGHRS, YFSETQ. This CDR3 comprises 12 residues. V was shortened by 4 bases and J by 2 bases, with 5 bases between the two germline ends. The CDR3 DNA sequence: TGCGCCAGCAGCCCGAACACAGATACGCAGTATTTT. Translation: CASSPNTDTQYF.

The rearrangement uses TRBV13 and TRBJ2-5; TRBD2 is a possible D gene (5 bases). V was pared by 3 bases and J by 11 bases, with 22 bases between. Germline CDR1 is PRHDT and CDR2 is FYEKMQ (reference sequence). This CDR3 region has 15 residues. CDR3 sequence (DNA): TGTGCCAGCAGCTTTGAGAGGGCGGGCTACAATGAGCAGTACTTC. This gives the protein CASSFERAGYNEQYF.

The chain employs TRBV20-1 and TRBJ2-3; 8 nucleotides align to TRBD2. Germline V gives CDR1 DFQATT, CDR2 SNEGSKA (reference sequence). Trimming took 1 base from V and 4 from J; bases not matched to a gene: 10. The CDR3 runs 16 residues. CDR3 protein: CSARGSGLAGADTQYF. CDR3 DNA: TGCAGTGCTAGAGGTTCTGGACTAGCTGGAGCAGATACGCAGTATTTT.

This clonotype was counted a single time. Possible read error: a much larger clone is one base away. The chain recombines TRBV12-3 or TRBV12-4 with TRBJ2-4; 10 bases are shared with TRBD1. V was pared by 6 bases and J by 4 bases, with 3 bases of the junction left unmatched. The CDR3 spans 14 residues. CDR3 in amino acids: CASSRGQGKNIQYF. The CDR3 region has the DNA TGTGCCAGCAGCCGGGGACAGGGGAAAAACATTCAGTACTTC.

This clonotype has just one count. It may be a read error: a sequence one base away is much more abundant. This chain connects TRBV2 to TRBJ2-5, with D tentatively TRBD1 or TRBD2 (6 bases each). V lost 6 bases and J 3 bases, leaving 11 bases between the germline ends. The length of the CDR3 is 13 residues. Per germline, CDR1 SNHLY and CDR2 FYNNEI. The CDR3 sequence is CASRAGEEETQYF. CDR3 nucleotides: TGTGCCAGCAGGGCAGGGGAGGAAGAGACCCAGTACTTC.

This clonotype appeared a few times. The V gene is TRBV15, the J gene TRBJ1-5; D remains unclear. The CDR3 loop spans 17 amino acids. V shed 2 bases and J shed 0 bases, with 14 bases lying between them. Germline CDR1 is LNHNV and CDR2 is YYDKDF (reference sequence). As DNA, the CDR3 is TGTGCCACCAGCAGATCAGGACGGGGATCTAGCAATCAGCCCCAGCATTTT. It is translated as CATSRSGRGSSNQPQHF.

There are many counts of this clonotype. CDR3 sequence reads: CASSYGRGARTDTQYF. CDR3 sequence (DNA): TGTGCCAGCAGTTACGGGCGGGGGGCCCGCACAGATACGCAGTATTTT. The chain recombines TRBV6-2 or TRBV6-3 with TRBJ2-3; TRBD2 aligns across 8 bases. J lost 1 base, V lost 2 bases, and 5 bases had no gene match. CDR3 length equals 16 residues. CDR1 is MNHEY, CDR2 SVGEGT, per germline.